Each of the 5 T cell receptor beta chains below was sequenced from the same sample in a study of beta chain features in type 1 diabetes. The whole isolated RNA underwent reverse transcription, so sequencing captured expressed TCRB transcripts. The protocol was immunoSEQ multiplex PCR, while the TCRdb copy is restricted to in-frame clones and leaves out a portion. The data contain fewer than 400,000 clones, 6.5% to 10% of them singletons. The sequenced sample was central memory CD4+ T cells from blood. These receptors were collected from a woman aged 18-30 years in good health.

V is TRBV27 and J is TRBJ2-5; D is ambiguous. The CDR3 is 13 residues long. Germline values: CDR1 MNHEY, CDR2 SMNVEV (reference sequence). Trimming took off 3 bases at V and 2 bases at J, with 7 bases between the two ends. This CDR3 reads CASSFSDQETQYF. The CDR3 DNA reads as TGTGCCAGCAGTTTTTCTGATCAAGAGACCCAGTACTTC.

This chain links TRBV4-3 with TRBJ1-2; TRBD1 matches at 7 bases. J gave up 7 bases and V 3 bases, and 5 bases lay outside the gene matches. This CDR3 region has 13 residues. Germline V gene sequence: CDR1 LGHNA, CDR2 YSLEER. Written as DNA, the CDR3 is TGCGCCAGCAGCCAGACAGGGCGTAGTGGCTACACCTTC. It codes for CASSQTGRSGYTF.

The sample holds a few counts of this clone. The CDR3 loop is CASMKGLAYADTQYF. CDR3 DNA sequence: TGTGCCAGCATGAAAGGGCTAGCCTACGCAGATACGCAGTATTTT. The rearrangement links TRBV28 to TRBJ2-3, with a weak D call TRBD2 (5 bases). This CDR3 is 15 amino acids long. In germline, CDR1 is MDHEN, CDR2 SYDVKM. The V gene lost 7 bases and the J gene lost 4 bases, with 18 bases spanning the gap.

This chain joins TRBV7-9 and TRBJ1-5, with D possibly TRBD1 on 5 matching bases. Germline V gene data show CDR1 as SEHNR and CDR2 as FQNEAQ (reference sequence). The CDR3 is 13 residues long. The V and J ends lost 4 bases and 7 bases respectively, with 11 bases between them. The DNA for the CDR3 is TGTGCCAGCAGCTCGGGGCCCTGGCAGCCCCAGCATTTT. This gives the protein CASSSGPWQPQHF.

This clone has a handful of counts. The gene calls are TRBV27 and TRBJ2-7; D gene uncertain. V was trimmed by 3 bases and J by 2 bases, leaving 14 bases between them. Germline V gene sequence: CDR1 MNHEY, CDR2 SMNVEV (reference sequence). The CDR3 covers 15 residues. CDR3 sequence reads: CASSFGFLGTYEQYF. Here the CDR3 DNA reads TGTGCCAGCAGTTTTGGGTTTCTGGGCACCTACGAGCAGTACTTC.